These T cell receptor beta chains were read from a single sample in a study of cytomegalovirus exposure and HLA in healthy donors. Measured with immunoSEQ multiplex PCR; TCRdb has only the in-frame clones, and not every one. The data contain 140,000 to 150,000 clones, around 72% of them seen just once; the ten biggest clones take up over 2%. Material: PBMCs. Receptors were obtained from a man between 35 and 55 years old in good health and CMV-seronegative. Each CDR3 is given with its conserved first and last residue. The D gene is left open where the match is weak. The size field is filled for only some rows; it gives once, few, many or a size class.

abundance: few; j_gene: TRBJ2-7; d_gene: NA; v_gene: TRBV27; CDR3aa: CASRFGPGEQYF; CDR3nt: TGTGCCAGCAGATTTGGGCCCGGCGAGCAGTACTTC
abundance: NA; j_gene: TRBJ1-3; d_gene: NA; v_gene: TRBV30; CDR3aa: CASQGTFGNTIYF; CDR3nt: TGTGCCAGCCAGGGAACATTTGGAAACACCATATATTTT
abundance: NA; j_gene: TRBJ1-1; d_gene: TRBD1; v_gene: TRBV7-9; CDR3aa: CASSLSQGVEKAFF; CDR3nt: TGTGCCAGCAGCTTATCCCAGGGGGTGGAGAAAGCTTTCTTT
abundance: NA; j_gene: TRBJ2-1; d_gene: TRBD2; v_gene: TRBV30; CDR3aa: CAWTVLAGGYNEQFF; CDR3nt: TGTGCCTGGACCGTGCTAGCGGGAGGTTACAATGAGCAGTTCTTC
abundance: NA; j_gene: TRBJ1-1; d_gene: NA; v_gene: TRBV5-1; CDR3aa: CASSLGGEAFF; CDR3nt: TGCGCCAGCAGCTTAGGGGGTGAAGCTTTCTTT
abundance: NA; j_gene: TRBJ1-5; d_gene: TRBD1; v_gene: TRBV7-9; CDR3aa: CASSAHRGLAGNQPQHF; CDR3nt: TGTGCCAGCAGCGCACACAGGGGGTTGGCTGGCAATCAGCCCCAGCATTTT
abundance: NA; j_gene: TRBJ2-5; d_gene: TRBD1; v_gene: TRBV29-1; CDR3aa: CSGSWTGQETQYF; CDR3nt: TGCAGCGGATCATGGACAGGCCAAGAGACCCAGTACTTC
abundance: few; j_gene: TRBJ2-7; d_gene: NA; v_gene: TRBV6-5; CDR3aa: CASSYSFEDYEQYF; CDR3nt: TGTGCCAGCAGTTACTCGTTCGAGGACTACGAGCAGTACTTC
abundance: NA; j_gene: TRBJ1-2; d_gene: TRBD1; v_gene: TRBV10-3; CDR3aa: CAITGQGAHGYTF; CDR3nt: TGTGCCATCACCGGACAGGGGGCGCATGGCTACACCTTC
abundance: NA; j_gene: TRBJ2-7; d_gene: NA; v_gene: TRBV30; CDR3aa: CAWSVGGADSYEQYF; CDR3nt: TGTGCCTGGAGTGTAGGAGGAGCTGACTCCTACGAGCAGTACTTC
abundance: NA; j_gene: TRBJ2-7; d_gene: NA; v_gene: TRBV30; CDR3aa: CASTGNSYEQYF; CDR3nt: TGTGCCTCCACAGGGAACTCCTACGAGCAGTACTTC
abundance: NA; j_gene: TRBJ1-3; d_gene: NA; v_gene: TRBV5-1; CDR3aa: CASSLGARSGNTIYF; CDR3nt: TGCGCCAGCAGCTTGGGGGCCCGCTCTGGAAACACCATATATTTT
abundance: NA; j_gene: TRBJ1-2; d_gene: NA; v_gene: TRBV7-9; CDR3aa: CASSLGLNYGYTF; CDR3nt: TGTGCCAGCAGCTTAGGGCTTAACTATGGCTACACCTTC
abundance: NA; j_gene: TRBJ2-3; d_gene: NA; v_gene: TRBV20-1; CDR3aa: CSVTSRDTQYF; CDR3nt: TGCAGTGTCACGAGCCGGGATACGCAGTATTTT
abundance: NA; j_gene: TRBJ1-4; d_gene: TRBD1; v_gene: TRBV5-1; CDR3aa: CASSLAGTGGVWEKLFF; CDR3nt: TGCGCCAGCAGCTTGGCCGGGACAGGGGGCGTTTGGGAAAAACTGTTTTTT
abundance: few; j_gene: TRBJ1-2; d_gene: TRBD1; v_gene: TRBV4-1; CDR3aa: CASSQEGQGGYGYTF; CDR3nt: TGCGCCAGCAGCCAAGAGGGACAGGGTGGCTATGGCTACACCTTC
abundance: few; j_gene: TRBJ1-5; d_gene: NA; v_gene: TRBV5-1; CDR3aa: CASSLGTANQPQNF; CDR3nt: TGCGCCAGCAGCTTGGGGACAGCCAATCAGCCCCAGAATTTT
abundance: few; j_gene: TRBJ1-1; d_gene: NA; v_gene: TRBV6-4; CDR3aa: CASSRELSTEAFF; CDR3nt: TGTGCCAGCAGTCGGGAGTTGAGCACTGAAGCTTTCTTT
abundance: few; j_gene: TRBJ2-6; d_gene: TRBD1; v_gene: TRBV18; CDR3aa: CASSPPGQGLSGANVLTF; CDR3nt: TGTGCCAGCTCACCACCGGGACAGGGACTATCTGGGGCCAACGTCCTGACTTTC
abundance: NA; j_gene: TRBJ2-7; d_gene: NA; v_gene: TRBV5-6; CDR3aa: CASSSQGQKSYEQYF; CDR3nt: TGTGCCAGCAGCTCCCAGGGGCAGAAGTCCTACGAGCAGTACTTC
abundance: NA; j_gene: TRBJ2-7; d_gene: NA; v_gene: TRBV4-2; CDR3aa: CASGEGAGSSYEQYF; CDR3nt: TGTGCCAGCGGAGAGGGGGCGGGGAGCTCCTACGAGCAGTACTTC
abundance: NA; j_gene: TRBJ1-2; d_gene: TRBD1; v_gene: TRBV10-2; CDR3aa: CASSEMGAGGGGYTF; CDR3nt: TGCGCCAGCAGTGAGATGGGGGCAGGGGGCGGCGGCTACACCTTC
abundance: NA; j_gene: TRBJ1-5; d_gene: TRBD1; v_gene: TRBV6-1; CDR3aa: CASRDRDQPQHF; CDR3nt: TGTGCCAGCAGGGACAGGGATCAGCCCCAGCATTTT
abundance: NA; j_gene: TRBJ2-1; d_gene: TRBD2; v_gene: TRBV7-3; CDR3aa: CASSPNGLAGGEQFF; CDR3nt: TGTGCCAGCAGCCCGAATGGGCTAGCGGGGGGAGAGCAGTTCTTC
abundance: NA; j_gene: TRBJ1-1; d_gene: NA; v_gene: TRBV7-9; CDR3aa: CASSLSGGLNTEAFF; CDR3nt: TGTGCCAGCAGCTTGAGCGGGGGGCTGAACACTGAAGCTTTCTTT
abundance: NA; j_gene: TRBJ2-2; d_gene: TRBD2; v_gene: TRBV19; CDR3aa: CASSPRGAGGELFF; CDR3nt: TGTGCCAGTAGTCCGCGGGGGGCTGGCGGGGAGCTGTTTTTT
abundance: once; j_gene: TRBJ2-7; d_gene: TRBD2; v_gene: TRBV6-5; CDR3aa: CASSYSVGGGPYEQYF; CDR3nt: TGTGCCAGCAGTTACTCGGTCGGGGGAGGGCCCTACGAGCAGTACTTC
abundance: NA; j_gene: TRBJ2-7; d_gene: TRBD1; v_gene: TRBV5-6; CDR3aa: CASSYGTGAYEQYF; CDR3nt: TGTGCCAGCAGCTACGGGACAGGAGCCTACGAGCAGTACTTC
abundance: NA; j_gene: TRBJ1-5; d_gene: NA; v_gene: TRBV30; CDR3aa: CAWSVPGQPQNF; CDR3nt: TGTGCCTGGAGTGTACCAGGTCAGCCCCAGAATTTT
abundance: NA; j_gene: TRBJ2-3; d_gene: TRBD1; v_gene: TRBV29-1; CDR3aa: CSAEDRGDTDTQYF; CDR3nt: TGCAGCGCCGAGGACAGGGGGGACACAGATACGCAGTATTTT
abundance: NA; j_gene: TRBJ2-7; d_gene: NA; v_gene: TRBV15; CDR3aa: CATSRDASSYEQYF; CDR3nt: TGTGCCACCAGCAGAGACGCCAGTTCCTACGAGCAGTACTTC
abundance: NA; j_gene: TRBJ2-7; d_gene: TRBD1; v_gene: TRBV18; CDR3aa: CASSPGQGGPYEQYF; CDR3nt: TGTGCCAGCTCACCAGGACAGGGGGGCCCCTACGAGCAGTACTTC
abundance: NA; j_gene: TRBJ2-2; d_gene: TRBD2; v_gene: TRBV18; CDR3aa: CASSPRTSGYTGELFF; CDR3nt: TGTGCCAGCTCCCCACGGACTAGCGGCTACACCGGGGAGCTGTTTTTT
abundance: NA; j_gene: TRBJ1-1; d_gene: NA; v_gene: TRBV19; CDR3aa: CASSLGGWRNTEAFF; CDR3nt: TGTGCCAGTAGCCTGGGGGGTTGGAGGAACACTGAAGCTTTCTTT
abundance: once; j_gene: TRBJ2-7; d_gene: TRBD2; v_gene: TRBV29-1; CDR3aa: CSVKSSGITYEQYF; CDR3nt: TGCAGCGTCAAATCTAGCGGTATCACCTACGAGCAGTACTTC
abundance: NA; j_gene: TRBJ1-5; d_gene: TRBD1; v_gene: TRBV19; CDR3aa: CASRAGTGLRRNQPQHF; CDR3nt: TGTGCCAGTAGGGCCGGGACAGGATTACGGCGCAATCAGCCCCAGCATTTT
abundance: NA; j_gene: TRBJ2-7; d_gene: TRBD1; v_gene: TRBV5-6; CDR3aa: CASSSTRTGIGYEQYF; CDR3nt: TGTGCCAGCAGCTCTACAAGGACAGGGATCGGCTACGAGCAGTACTTC
abundance: NA; j_gene: TRBJ2-7; d_gene: NA; v_gene: TRBV5-1; CDR3aa: CASSLGPTSYEQYF; CDR3nt: TGCGCCAGCAGCTTGGGTCCTACCTCCTACGAGCAGTACTTC
abundance: few; j_gene: TRBJ2-1; d_gene: TRBD2; v_gene: TRBV2; CDR3aa: CASKWAQRDYEQFF; CDR3nt: TGTGCCAGCAAGTGGGCCCAGCGGGATTATGAGCAGTTCTTC
abundance: NA; j_gene: TRBJ1-1; d_gene: NA; v_gene: TRBV6-5; CDR3aa: CASSYSSGFGAFF; CDR3nt: TGTGCCAGCAGTTACTCTTCAGGATTTGGAGCTTTCTTT
abundance: NA; j_gene: TRBJ2-3; d_gene: TRBD1; v_gene: TRBV6-1; CDR3aa: CASSAGQGDTDTQYF; CDR3nt: TGTGCCAGCAGTGCGGGACAGGGTGACACAGATACGCAGTATTTT
abundance: NA; j_gene: TRBJ1-4; d_gene: NA; v_gene: TRBV30; CDR3aa: CAWSVRNSPYEKLFF; CDR3nt: TGTGCCTGGAGTGTACGCAACAGCCCTTACGAAAAACTGTTTTTT
abundance: NA; j_gene: TRBJ2-2; d_gene: TRBD2; v_gene: TRBV28; CDR3aa: CASTVWGLAGVNGELFF; CDR3nt: TGTGCCAGCACCGTTTGGGGACTAGCGGGAGTGAACGGGGAGCTGTTTTTT
abundance: NA; j_gene: TRBJ1-1; d_gene: TRBD1; v_gene: TRBV6-5; CDR3aa: CASSPSTGITTEAFF; CDR3nt: TGTGCCAGCAGTCCCTCGACAGGGATCACTACTGAAGCTTTCTTT
abundance: NA; j_gene: TRBJ2-5; d_gene: NA; v_gene: TRBV4-3; CDR3aa: CASSQDGRTQETQYF; CDR3nt: TGCGCCAGCAGCCAAGATGGGAGGACTCAAGAGACCCAGTACTTC
abundance: NA; j_gene: TRBJ1-1; d_gene: NA; v_gene: TRBV19; CDR3aa: CASSTGNTEAFF; CDR3nt: TGTGCCAGTAGTACGGGGAACACTGAAGCTTTCTTT
abundance: once; j_gene: TRBJ1-5; d_gene: NA; v_gene: TRBV7-8; CDR3aa: CASSLGGGSNQPQHF; CDR3nt: TGTGCCAGCAGCTTAGGGGGGGGCAGTAATCAGCCCCAGCATTTT
abundance: NA; j_gene: TRBJ1-6; d_gene: TRBD1; v_gene: TRBV5-6; CDR3aa: CASSLLYDRASPLHF; CDR3nt: TGTGCCAGCAGCCTGCTGTATGACAGGGCCTCACCCCTCCACTTT
abundance: NA; j_gene: TRBJ1-1; d_gene: NA; v_gene: TRBV4-1; CDR3aa: CASSQGQRANTEAFF; CDR3nt: TGCGCCAGCAGCCAAGGGCAGCGCGCGAACACTGAAGCTTTCTTT
abundance: NA; j_gene: TRBJ1-2; d_gene: NA; v_gene: TRBV9; CDR3aa: CASTPREGIKVDYGYTF; CDR3nt: TGTGCCAGCACCCCCCGGGAGGGTATCAAGGTGGACTATGGCTACACCTTC
abundance: NA; j_gene: TRBJ1-4; d_gene: NA; v_gene: TRBV5-6; CDR3aa: CASSFDSQNEKLFF; CDR3nt: TGTGCCAGCAGCTTCGACAGCCAAAATGAAAAACTGTTTTTT
abundance: NA; j_gene: TRBJ2-7; d_gene: TRBD2; v_gene: TRBV19; CDR3aa: CASSKEAGGPSGQYF; CDR3nt: TGTGCCAGTAGTAAGGAGGCGGGAGGGCCCTCGGGACAGTACTTC
abundance: NA; j_gene: TRBJ1-5; d_gene: NA; v_gene: TRBV5-6; CDR3aa: CASSLGRNQPQHF; CDR3nt: TGTGCCAGCAGCTTGGGCAGGAATCAGCCCCAGCATTTT
abundance: few; j_gene: TRBJ2-3; d_gene: NA; v_gene: TRBV10-3; CDR3aa: CAISDYRTSTDTQYF; CDR3nt: TGTGCCATCAGTGACTATCGTACTAGCACAGATACGCAGTATTTT